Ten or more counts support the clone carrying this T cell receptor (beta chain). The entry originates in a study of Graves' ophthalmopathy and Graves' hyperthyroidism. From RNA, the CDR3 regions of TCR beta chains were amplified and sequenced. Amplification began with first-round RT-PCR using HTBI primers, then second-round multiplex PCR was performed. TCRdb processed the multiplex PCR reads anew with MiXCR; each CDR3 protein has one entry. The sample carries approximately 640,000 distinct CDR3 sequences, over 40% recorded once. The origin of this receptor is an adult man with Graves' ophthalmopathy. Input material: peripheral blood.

The CDR3 DNA follows: TGTGCCAGCAGCCATTCCTTGTACGGCACCGGAAAACTGTTTTTT. Amino acid sequence: CASSHSLYGTGKLFF. The chain is built from TRBV14 and TRBJ1-4; D is uncertain. V lost 3 bases and J 10 bases, leaving 18 bases between the germline ends. The CDR3 has 15 residues. Germline values: CDR1 SGHDN, CDR2 FVKESK.